A selection of T cell receptor beta chains follows, all from one sample in a study of cytomegalovirus exposure and HLA in healthy donors. TCRdb keeps only in-frame clones here, not all; method: immunoSEQ multiplex PCR. The table includes 95,000 to 150,000 clones, about 80% detected once. The specimen was PBMCs. These receptors were obtained from a female donor in good health and CMV-seropositive. Each CDR3 is given with its conserved first and last residue. D genes are given only for firm matches. The listing skips clone size in some rows; elsewhere it reads once, few, many or a size class.

clone_size | j_call | v_call | d_call | cdr3_aa | cdr3_nt
. | TRBJ2-3 | TRBV6-6 | TRBD2 | CASSYRAGGFKDTQYF | TGTGCCAGCAGTTACAGAGCGGGGGGGTTTAAAGATACGCAGTATTTT
few | TRBJ1-1 | TRBV21-1 | . | CASSKGTQREGTEAFF | TGTGCCAGCAGCAAAGGTACTCAACGGGAGGGCACTGAAGCTTTCTTT
once | TRBJ2-5 | TRBV19 | TRBD1 | CASSPSRGSVVQETQYF | TGTGCCAGTAGTCCGTCCAGGGGGTCAGTGGTTCAAGAGACCCAGTACTTC
. | TRBJ2-1 | TRBV4-2 | TRBD1 | CASSQDDRGIGDEQFF | TGTGCCAGCAGCCAAGACGACAGGGGGATTGGGGATGAGCAGTTCTTC
. | TRBJ1-2 | TRBV5-6 | . | CASSLEARPNGYTF | TGTGCCAGCAGCTTGGAAGCCAGGCCTAATGGCTACACCTTC
. | TRBJ2-1 | TRBV11-1 | TRBD2 | CASSYTSGNYNEQFF | TGTGCCAGCAGCTATACTAGCGGAAACTACAATGAGCAGTTCTTC
. | TRBJ1-6 | TRBV27 | . | CASSLGGTYNSPLHF | TGTGCCAGCAGTTTGGGAGGGACCTATAATTCACCCCTCCACTTT
. | TRBJ1-4 | TRBV4-1 | TRBD1 | CASSQGSGQGYEKLFF | TGCGCCAGCAGCCAAGGGTCGGGACAGGGTTATGAAAAACTGTTTTTT
. | TRBJ2-7 | TRBV7-9 | . | CASSLQGYEQYF | TGTGCCAGCAGCTTACAGGGCTACGAGCAGTACTTC
few | TRBJ2-2 | TRBV10-1 | TRBD2 | CASTPGGTGELFF | TGCGCCAGCACCCCGGGGGGGACCGGGGAGCTGTTTTTT
few | TRBJ1-1 | TRBV5-1 | . | CASSLGEQSGANTEAFF | TGCGCCAGCAGCTTAGGGGAACAGTCTGGGGCGAACACTGAAGCTTTCTTT
once | TRBJ2-1 | TRBV5-1 | TRBD2 | CASSLLAGGTYNEQFF | TGCGCCAGCAGCTTGTTAGCGGGGGGTACATACAATGAGCAGTTCTTC
. | TRBJ1-1 | TRBV5-1 | TRBD1 | CASSSTGIGTEAFF | TGCGCCAGCAGCTCGACAGGGATCGGCACTGAAGCTTTCTTT
. | TRBJ1-1 | TRBV7-3 | TRBD1 | CASSLHQGATEAFF | TGTGCCAGCAGCTTACATCAGGGGGCAACTGAAGCTTTCTTT
once | TRBJ2-1 | TRBV5-6 | TRBD1 | CASSFLPGQGYDEQFF | TGTGCCAGCAGCTTTCTCCCGGGACAGGGTTACGATGAGCAGTTCTTC
. | TRBJ1-2 | TRBV6-5 | TRBD1 | CASSWGQNYGYTF | TGTGCCAGCAGTTGGGGACAGAACTATGGCTACACCTTC
few | TRBJ1-2 | TRBV7-2 | TRBD1 | CASSFPGTGVDRGYTF | TGTGCCAGCAGCTTCCCCGGGACAGGGGTTGATAGGGGCTACACCTTC
. | TRBJ2-5 | TRBV7-2 | TRBD1 | CAVGKDRGQETQYF | TGTGCCGTTGGCAAGGACAGGGGGCAAGAGACCCAGTACTTC
. | TRBJ1-1 | TRBV4-2 | . | CASSPGSLNPPEAFF | TGTGCCAGCAGCCCGGGGTCGCTGAACCCCCCTGAAGCTTTCTTT
. | TRBJ2-3 | TRBV9 | . | CASSVSGGPSTDTQYF | TGTGCCAGCAGCGTAAGCGGTGGACCTAGCACAGATACGCAGTATTTT
. | TRBJ1-1 | TRBV7-3 | . | CASSSGQLPGDAFF | TGTGCCAGCAGCTCCGGCCAACTTCCGGGGGACGCTTTCTTT
. | TRBJ1-3 | TRBV10-3 | . | CAISEDFTGNTIYF | TGTGCCATCAGTGAGGACTTTACTGGAAACACCATATATTTT
. | TRBJ2-1 | TRBV9 | . | CASSDWGGAMNEQFF | TGTGCCAGCAGCGATTGGGGGGGGGCCATGAATGAGCAGTTCTTC
. | TRBJ2-7 | TRBV5-4 | TRBD1 | CASTGTGSYEQYF | TGTGCCAGCACCGGGACAGGGAGCTACGAGCAGTACTTC
once | TRBJ1-3 | TRBV6-5 | . | CASSRYIASGNTIYF | TGTGCCAGCAGTCGTTACATTGCCTCTGGAAACACCATATATTTT